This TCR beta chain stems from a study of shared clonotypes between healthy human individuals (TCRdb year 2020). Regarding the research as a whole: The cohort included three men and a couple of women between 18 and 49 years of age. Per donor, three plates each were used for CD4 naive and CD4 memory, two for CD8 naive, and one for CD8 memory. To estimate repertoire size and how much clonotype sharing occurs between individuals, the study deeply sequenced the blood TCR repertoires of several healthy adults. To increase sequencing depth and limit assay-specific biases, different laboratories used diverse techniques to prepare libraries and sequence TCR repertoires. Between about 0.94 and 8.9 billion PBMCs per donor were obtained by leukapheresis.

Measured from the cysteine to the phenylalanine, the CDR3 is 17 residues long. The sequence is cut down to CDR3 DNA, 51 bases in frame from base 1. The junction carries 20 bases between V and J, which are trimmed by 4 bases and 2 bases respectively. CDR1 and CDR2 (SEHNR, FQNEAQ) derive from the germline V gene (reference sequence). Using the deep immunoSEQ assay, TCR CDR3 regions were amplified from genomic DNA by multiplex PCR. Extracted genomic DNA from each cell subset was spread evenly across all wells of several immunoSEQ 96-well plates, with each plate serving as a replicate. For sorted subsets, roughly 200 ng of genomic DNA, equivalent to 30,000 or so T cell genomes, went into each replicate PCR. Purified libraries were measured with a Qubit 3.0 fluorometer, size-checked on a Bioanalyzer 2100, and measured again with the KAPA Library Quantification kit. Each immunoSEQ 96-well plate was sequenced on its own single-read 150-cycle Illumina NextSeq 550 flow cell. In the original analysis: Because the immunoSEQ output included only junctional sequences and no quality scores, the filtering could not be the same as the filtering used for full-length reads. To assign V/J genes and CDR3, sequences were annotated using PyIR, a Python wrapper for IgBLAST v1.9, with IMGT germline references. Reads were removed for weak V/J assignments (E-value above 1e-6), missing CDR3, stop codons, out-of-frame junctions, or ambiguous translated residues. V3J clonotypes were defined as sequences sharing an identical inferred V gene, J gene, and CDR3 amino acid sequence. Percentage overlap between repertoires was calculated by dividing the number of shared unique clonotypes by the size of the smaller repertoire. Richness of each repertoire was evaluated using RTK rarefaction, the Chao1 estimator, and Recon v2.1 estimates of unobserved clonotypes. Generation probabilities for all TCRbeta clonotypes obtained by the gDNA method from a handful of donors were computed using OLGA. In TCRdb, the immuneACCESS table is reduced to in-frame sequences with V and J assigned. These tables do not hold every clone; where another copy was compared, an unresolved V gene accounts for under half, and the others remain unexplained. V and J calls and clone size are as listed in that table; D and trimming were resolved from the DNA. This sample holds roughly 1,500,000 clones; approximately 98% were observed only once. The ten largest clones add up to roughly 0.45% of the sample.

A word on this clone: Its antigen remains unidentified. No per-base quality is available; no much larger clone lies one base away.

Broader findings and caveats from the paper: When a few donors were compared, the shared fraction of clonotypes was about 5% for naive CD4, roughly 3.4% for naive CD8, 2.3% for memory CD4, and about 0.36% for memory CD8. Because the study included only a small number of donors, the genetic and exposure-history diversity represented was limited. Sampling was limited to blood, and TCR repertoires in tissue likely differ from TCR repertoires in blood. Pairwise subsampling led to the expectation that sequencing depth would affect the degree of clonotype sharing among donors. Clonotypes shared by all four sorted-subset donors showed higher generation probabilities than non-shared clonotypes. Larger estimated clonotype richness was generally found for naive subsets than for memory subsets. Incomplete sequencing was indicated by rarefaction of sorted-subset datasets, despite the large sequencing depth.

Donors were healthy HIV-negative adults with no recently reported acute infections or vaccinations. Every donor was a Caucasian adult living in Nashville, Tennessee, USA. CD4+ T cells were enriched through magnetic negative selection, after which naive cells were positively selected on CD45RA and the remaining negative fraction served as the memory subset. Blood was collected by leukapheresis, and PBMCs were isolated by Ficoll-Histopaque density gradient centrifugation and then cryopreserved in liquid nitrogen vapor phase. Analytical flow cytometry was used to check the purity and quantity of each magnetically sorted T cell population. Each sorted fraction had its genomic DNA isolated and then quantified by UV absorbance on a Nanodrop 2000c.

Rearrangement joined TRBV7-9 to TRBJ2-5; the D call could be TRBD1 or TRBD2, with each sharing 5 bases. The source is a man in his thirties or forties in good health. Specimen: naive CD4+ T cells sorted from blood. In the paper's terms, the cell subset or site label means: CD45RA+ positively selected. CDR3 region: CASSSRWDPTGQETQYF. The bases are TGTGCCAGCAGCTCCCGGTGGGACCCGACGGGACAAGAGACCCAGTACTTC.